This is a list of T cell receptor beta chains from one sample in a study of cytomegalovirus exposure and HLA in healthy donors. The protocol was immunoSEQ multiplex PCR, while the TCRdb copy is restricted to in-frame clones and leaves out a portion. The table shows under 200,000 clones, with 10% to 15% occurring only once. Sequencing was done on a sample of PBMCs. The receptors come from a man aged 45-65 years in good health and CMV-seropositive. The CDR3 runs from the conserved cysteine through the conserved F or W. D genes are given only for firm matches. Clone size is shown for a subset of rows, as once, few, many or a class of expanded clone.

clone_size: NA
d_call: NA
v_call: TRBV7-2
j_call: TRBJ2-2
cdr3_nt: TGTGCCAGCATTTCAAGACCGGGGATCACCGGGGAGCTGTTTTTT
cdr3_aa: CASISRPGITGELFF

clone_size: NA
d_call: TRBD1
v_call: TRBV2
j_call: TRBJ1-2
cdr3_nt: TGTGCCAGCAGTGGACAGGGGGTAGCATATGGCTACACCTTC
cdr3_aa: CASSGQGVAYGYTF

clone_size: NA
d_call: NA
v_call: TRBV7-6
j_call: TRBJ2-1
cdr3_nt: TGTGCCAGCAGCCCCCAGCATGAAGGGGATAGCTCCTACAATGAGCAGTTCTTC
cdr3_aa: CASSPQHEGDSSYNEQFF

clone_size: few
d_call: NA
v_call: TRBV6-1
j_call: TRBJ1-2
cdr3_nt: TGTGCCAGCATTCAAGACACAGGAGCGAGAGGCTACACCTTC
cdr3_aa: CASIQDTGARGYTF

clone_size: NA
d_call: NA
v_call: TRBV7-9
j_call: TRBJ2-7
cdr3_nt: TGTGCCAGCAGCCGTGTAGTTCCTCCCTACGAGCAGTACTTC
cdr3_aa: CASSRVVPPYEQYF

clone_size: NA
d_call: TRBD1
v_call: TRBV7-3
j_call: TRBJ2-7
cdr3_nt: TGTGCCAGCAGCTTAATGGTTGGACAGGCCTACGAGCAGTACTTC
cdr3_aa: CASSLMVGQAYEQYF

clone_size: few
d_call: NA
v_call: TRBV25-1
j_call: TRBJ2-7
cdr3_nt: TGTGCCAGCAGTGACAGGGGGGCGGGGTACGAGCAGTACTTC
cdr3_aa: CASSDRGAGYEQYF

clone_size: few
d_call: NA
v_call: TRBV4-1
j_call: TRBJ1-2
cdr3_nt: TGCGCCAGCAACGCTGTGGAGGGAGATCAGGGTGGCTACACCTTC
cdr3_aa: CASNAVEGDQGGYTF

clone_size: few
d_call: TRBD1
v_call: TRBV10-2
j_call: TRBJ1-1
cdr3_nt: TGCGCCAGCAGTACAGGGGAGAACACTGAAGCTTTCTTT
cdr3_aa: CASSTGENTEAFF

clone_size: NA
d_call: NA
v_call: TRBV28
j_call: TRBJ1-2
cdr3_nt: TGTGCCTCCGGGGGACGTGGCTACACCTTC
cdr3_aa: CASGGRGYTF

clone_size: NA
d_call: TRBD1
v_call: TRBV7-6
j_call: TRBJ2-2
cdr3_nt: TGTGCCAGCAGCTTAGTTCGGACAGGGGTTGCCGGGGAGCTGTTTTTT
cdr3_aa: CASSLVRTGVAGELFF

clone_size: few
d_call: TRBD1
v_call: TRBV9
j_call: TRBJ1-2
cdr3_nt: TGTGCCAGCAGCGTAGAACAGGGGAACTATGGCTACACCTTC
cdr3_aa: CASSVEQGNYGYTF

clone_size: many
d_call: TRBD1
v_call: TRBV6-5
j_call: TRBJ2-1
cdr3_nt: TGTGCCAGCAGAAATCCGGGACAGGGGGCTAATGAGCAGTTCTTC
cdr3_aa: CASRNPGQGANEQFF

clone_size: NA
d_call: NA
v_call: TRBV18
j_call: TRBJ1-3
cdr3_nt: TGTGCCAGCTCCACGAAGGGTAATTCGGGAGGAAACACCATATATTTT
cdr3_aa: CASSTKGNSGGNTIYF

clone_size: NA
d_call: NA
v_call: TRBV6-1
j_call: TRBJ2-6
cdr3_nt: TGTGCCAGCAGTGCGAGGGTCTCTGGGGCCAACGTCCTGACTTTC
cdr3_aa: CASSARVSGANVLTF

clone_size: NA
d_call: TRBD1
v_call: TRBV27
j_call: TRBJ2-7
cdr3_nt: TGTGCCAGCAGTACCATTGGGACAGGGCGGGAGCAGTACTTC
cdr3_aa: CASSTIGTGREQYF

clone_size: few
d_call: TRBD2
v_call: TRBV2
j_call: TRBJ2-3
cdr3_nt: TGTGCCAGCAGTGAAGCAAGCGCTAGCGGGAGAGAAGCAGATACGCAGTATTTT
cdr3_aa: CASSEASASGREADTQYF

clone_size: NA
d_call: TRBD1
v_call: TRBV7-6
j_call: TRBJ2-1
cdr3_nt: TGTGCCAGCAGCTTAGGGGACAGGGGATACAATGAGCAGTTCTTC
cdr3_aa: CASSLGDRGYNEQFF

clone_size: few
d_call: NA
v_call: TRBV5-1
j_call: TRBJ1-3
cdr3_nt: TGCGCCAGCAGCCGTAGCTCCTCTGGAAACACCATATATTTT
cdr3_aa: CASSRSSSGNTIYF

clone_size: NA
d_call: TRBD2
v_call: TRBV7-6
j_call: TRBJ2-3
cdr3_nt: TGTGCCAGCAGCCCCTTGGGGGGGGGTAGCACAGATACGCAGTATTTT
cdr3_aa: CASSPLGGGSTDTQYF

clone_size: few
d_call: NA
v_call: TRBV14
j_call: TRBJ1-6
cdr3_nt: TGTGCCAGCAGTCACTTGGGGGGGAATTCACCCCTCCACTTT
cdr3_aa: CASSHLGGNSPLHF

clone_size: few
d_call: TRBD2
v_call: TRBV30
j_call: TRBJ2-3
cdr3_nt: TGTGCCTGGGGCCGGGGGGGAGAGACAGATACGCAGTATTTT
cdr3_aa: CAWGRGGETDTQYF

clone_size: NA
d_call: TRBD2
v_call: TRBV5-5
j_call: TRBJ2-7
cdr3_nt: TGTGCCAGCAGCCCCATAGCGGGGGTGACCTACGAGCAGTACTTC
cdr3_aa: CASSPIAGVTYEQYF

clone_size: few
d_call: TRBD2
v_call: TRBV7-2
j_call: TRBJ2-2
cdr3_nt: TGTGCCAGCAGGCAGGGACTAGAGAACACCGGGGAGCTGTTTTTT
cdr3_aa: CASRQGLENTGELFF

clone_size: NA
d_call: TRBD1
v_call: TRBV4-2
j_call: TRBJ1-1
cdr3_nt: TGTGCCAGCAGCCAAAGCGACAGGGAGGTCACTGAAGCTTTCTTT
cdr3_aa: CASSQSDREVTEAFF

clone_size: NA
d_call: NA
v_call: TRBV5-1
j_call: TRBJ2-2
cdr3_nt: TGCGCCAGCAGCTTAACAACAGGGAAAACCGGGGAGCTGTTTTTT
cdr3_aa: CASSLTTGKTGELFF

clone_size: NA
d_call: NA
v_call: TRBV15
j_call: TRBJ1-1
cdr3_nt: TGTGCCACCAGCAGGATACAGGGGAACACTGAAGCTTTCTTT
cdr3_aa: CATSRIQGNTEAFF

clone_size: few
d_call: NA
v_call: TRBV5-4
j_call: TRBJ2-7
cdr3_nt: TGTGCCAGCAGCCAGGACGCGGGCTACGAGCAGTACTTC
cdr3_aa: CASSQDAGYEQYF

clone_size: NA
d_call: NA
v_call: TRBV10-3
j_call: TRBJ1-1
cdr3_nt: TGTGCCATCAGTGAGCGGGATGAAGCTTTCTTT
cdr3_aa: CAISERDEAFF

clone_size: few
d_call: NA
v_call: TRBV7-9
j_call: TRBJ2-1
cdr3_nt: TGTGCCAGCAGCTTTGGGGGGTTTCCCTACAATGAGCAGTTCTTC
cdr3_aa: CASSFGGFPYNEQFF

clone_size: few
d_call: NA
v_call: TRBV30
j_call: TRBJ1-3
cdr3_nt: TGTGCCTCCCAGGGGAAACCCTCTGGAAACACCATATATTTT
cdr3_aa: CASQGKPSGNTIYF

clone_size: few
d_call: TRBD1
v_call: TRBV6-5
j_call: TRBJ1-6
cdr3_nt: TGTGCCAGCAGAGACAGGGGTTCCTATAATTCACCCCTCCACTTT
cdr3_aa: CASRDRGSYNSPLHF

clone_size: NA
d_call: NA
v_call: TRBV7-9
j_call: TRBJ1-5
cdr3_nt: TGTGCCAGCAGCCCCGCTGGGGGCCAGCCCCAGCATTTT
cdr3_aa: CASSPAGGQPQHF

clone_size: NA
d_call: NA
v_call: TRBV7-6
j_call: TRBJ1-2
cdr3_nt: TGTGCCAGCAGCCCGGGGGAAAGGGCCCTAAACTATGGCTACACCTTC
cdr3_aa: CASSPGERALNYGYTF

clone_size: NA
d_call: NA
v_call: TRBV10-3
j_call: TRBJ2-1
cdr3_nt: TGTGCCATCAGTGAGTCTGGGGCCTTAAGCTCCTACAATGAGCAGTTCTTC
cdr3_aa: CAISESGALSSYNEQFF

clone_size: few
d_call: TRBD2
v_call: TRBV4-1
j_call: TRBJ2-2
cdr3_nt: TGCGCCAGCAGCCCGGGGGGTCACACGAACACCGGGGAGCTGTTTTTT
cdr3_aa: CASSPGGHTNTGELFF

clone_size: few
d_call: NA
v_call: TRBV11-3
j_call: TRBJ1-1
cdr3_nt: TGTGCCAGCAGCTTCGAAAGGGAGGAGAACACTGAAGCTTTCTTT
cdr3_aa: CASSFEREENTEAFF

clone_size: NA
d_call: NA
v_call: TRBV9
j_call: TRBJ1-4
cdr3_nt: TGTGCCAGCAGCGTAGATCTAGCTAATGAAAAACTGTTTTTT
cdr3_aa: CASSVDLANEKLFF

clone_size: few
d_call: NA
v_call: TRBV30
j_call: TRBJ1-2
cdr3_nt: TGTGCCTGGAGCCATGACTCGTACCAAGGTGGCTACACCTTC
cdr3_aa: CAWSHDSYQGGYTF

clone_size: few
d_call: NA
v_call: TRBV5-4
j_call: TRBJ1-1
cdr3_nt: TGTGCCAGCAGTATCCCCGGGGGGGCGAACACTGAAGCTTTCTTT
cdr3_aa: CASSIPGGANTEAFF

clone_size: few
d_call: NA
v_call: TRBV19
j_call: TRBJ1-1
cdr3_nt: TGTGCCAGCCACGGTGGAGGAGGGTGGTTGAACACTGAAGCTTTCTTT
cdr3_aa: CASHGGGGWLNTEAFF

clone_size: few
d_call: TRBD1
v_call: TRBV7-2
j_call: TRBJ2-3
cdr3_nt: TGTGCCAGCAGCCCCCCGACAGGGAGAGTCACAGATACGCAGTATTTT
cdr3_aa: CASSPPTGRVTDTQYF

clone_size: few
d_call: NA
v_call: TRBV28
j_call: TRBJ1-2
cdr3_nt: TGTGCCAGCAGCCCCCCCCAGGGCCTCGGGGGCTACACCTTC
cdr3_aa: CASSPPQGLGGYTF

clone_size: few
d_call: NA
v_call: TRBV25-1
j_call: TRBJ1-2
cdr3_nt: TGTGCCAGCAGTGATTCGGGGGAATACTATGGCTACACCTTC
cdr3_aa: CASSDSGEYYGYTF

clone_size: NA
d_call: NA
v_call: TRBV4-2
j_call: TRBJ2-2
cdr3_nt: TGTGCCAGCAGCCAAGAGGAGACGTCAACGTTGGAGCTGTTTTTT
cdr3_aa: CASSQEETSTLELFF

clone_size: NA
d_call: NA
v_call: TRBV29-1
j_call: TRBJ2-1
cdr3_nt: TGCAGCGTTGAAGATCAAATCGGCCTTCAGGGGAATGAGCAGTTCTTC
cdr3_aa: CSVEDQIGLQGNEQFF

clone_size: few
d_call: NA
v_call: TRBV6-5
j_call: TRBJ2-3
cdr3_nt: TGTGCCAGCAGTTGGACCCTATTCTCAGGGGATACGCAGTATTTT
cdr3_aa: CASSWTLFSGDTQYF

clone_size: few
d_call: TRBD2
v_call: TRBV11-3
j_call: TRBJ2-2
cdr3_nt: TGTGCCAGCAGCTTATCAGCGGGGGGTGGCGGGGAGCTGTTTTTT
cdr3_aa: CASSLSAGGGGELFF

clone_size: few
d_call: TRBD1
v_call: TRBV18
j_call: TRBJ1-2
cdr3_nt: TGTGCCAGCTCACTAGAGACAGGGAACTATGGCTACACCTTC
cdr3_aa: CASSLETGNYGYTF

clone_size: NA
d_call: NA
v_call: TRBV5-1
j_call: TRBJ2-1
cdr3_nt: TGCGCCAGCAGCCTCCCAGGGGACGAGCAGTTCTTC
cdr3_aa: CASSLPGDEQFF

clone_size: few
d_call: TRBD1
v_call: TRBV2
j_call: TRBJ1-2
cdr3_nt: TGTGCCAGCAGACCCGGGACAGGGGGCCACGGCTACACCTTC
cdr3_aa: CASRPGTGGHGYTF

clone_size: few
d_call: TRBD1
v_call: TRBV6-5
j_call: TRBJ1-2
cdr3_nt: TGTGCCAGCAGTTACGTCGGGACAGTTGGCTACACCTTC
cdr3_aa: CASSYVGTVGYTF

clone_size: few
d_call: TRBD1
v_call: TRBV7-2
j_call: TRBJ1-5
cdr3_nt: TGTGCCAGCAGCGATCTCGGGACAGCAAATCAGCCCCAGCATTTT
cdr3_aa: CASSDLGTANQPQHF

clone_size: few
d_call: NA
v_call: TRBV4-3
j_call: TRBJ2-1
cdr3_nt: TGCGCCAGCAGCCAAGCACCTGCCGGCGGGGGCAACAATGAGCAGTTCTTC
cdr3_aa: CASSQAPAGGGNNEQFF

clone_size: NA
d_call: NA
v_call: TRBV9
j_call: TRBJ2-4
cdr3_nt: TGTGCCAGCAGCGTTGGGGACACCAAAAACATTCAGTACTTC
cdr3_aa: CASSVGDTKNIQYF

clone_size: NA
d_call: NA
v_call: TRBV29-1
j_call: TRBJ2-2
cdr3_nt: TGCAGCGTACAGAGATCGAACACCGGGGAGCTGTTTTTT
cdr3_aa: CSVQRSNTGELFF

clone_size: NA
d_call: NA
v_call: TRBV7-2
j_call: TRBJ1-5
cdr3_nt: TGTGCCAGCAGCCAGAACAGGGCTCAGCCCCAGCATTTT
cdr3_aa: CASSQNRAQPQHF

clone_size: NA
d_call: TRBD2
v_call: TRBV29-1
j_call: TRBJ2-3
cdr3_nt: TGCAGCGTTGAAGGCCCTAGCGGGGAGTTAGCTACGCAGTATTTT
cdr3_aa: CSVEGPSGELATQYF

clone_size: NA
d_call: TRBD2
v_call: TRBV19
j_call: TRBJ2-7
cdr3_nt: TGTGCCAGTAGTACGGGAGGTCCGACAGTCTACGAGCAGTACTTC
cdr3_aa: CASSTGGPTVYEQYF

clone_size: few
d_call: NA
v_call: TRBV11-3
j_call: TRBJ2-7
cdr3_nt: TGTGCCAGCAGTTTCTCCCAAGGACAAGTCTACGAGCAGTACTTC
cdr3_aa: CASSFSQGQVYEQYF